The TCR beta chain under discussion was sequenced for a study of early T cells in non-severe SARS-CoV-2 infection. Study-level information: Sequencing targeted bulk RNA from unsorted whole blood, leaving chains unpaired. Study results and limitations: Comparison of clonotypes with VDJdb favored anti-spike CD8 responses while missing private and CD4 specificities.

The CDR3 covers 11 residues. The germline V gene has CDR1 ENHRY and CDR2 SYGVKD. Deletions cut 0 bases from V and 8 bases from J, with 4 bases between. In the library, individual cDNA molecules carried attached unique molecular identifiers. TCRdb independently ran MiXCR on the 5' RACE reads; one entry per CDR3 protein. The table records tens of thousands of distinct CDR3 sequences, roughly 4.7% of them present only once. This clonotype was found many times. Its antigen remains unidentified. The chain links TRBV10-3 to TRBJ1-1; D is unresolved. The source was whole blood, collected at baseline. This sequence was found in an adult who was a healthcare worker with PCR-confirmed SARS-CoV-2 infection or an uninfected control (not recorded which). CDR3 coding DNA: TGTGCCATCAGTGAGTCAGGGGAAGCTTTCTTT. Translating it yields CAISESGEAFF.